One sample yielded the 5 T cell receptor beta chains listed below, sequenced in a study of blood T cell repertoires in COVID-19. Data came from immunoSEQ multiplex PCR; TCRdb stores just in-frame clones and leaves some out. The data contain 70,000 to 80,000 clones, approximately 85% of them singletons. Sequencing used peripheral blood. The receptors come from a woman older than 75 with active or convalescent COVID-19.

This sequence joins TRBV28 and TRBJ1-2, with 8 bases that match TRBD1. CDR1 is MDHEN and CDR2 is SYDVKM in the germline V gene. The CDR3 length is 17 residues. V lost 5 bases to trimming and J lost 2 bases; unmatched junction nucleotides: 13. Written as DNA, the CDR3 is TGTGCCAGCAGTCCACTCACCGGGACAGGAGAAAACTATGGCTACACCTTC. This encodes CASSPLTGTGENYGYTF.

The chain couples TRBV10-3 to TRBJ1-3; the match to TRBD1 covers 7 bases. Germline V gives CDR1 ENHRY, CDR2 SYGVKD. The CDR3 length is 15 residues. J lost 4 bases, V lost 4 bases, and 7 bases had no gene match. The CDR3 region has the DNA TGTGCCATCAGTGGGGGACAGTCGTTGGGAAACACCATATATTTT. Translated, it gives CAISGGQSLGNTIYF.

CDR3 sequence reads: CASSPRVNIKNIQYF. The CDR3 coding sequence is TGTGCCAGCAGCCCCCGGGTTAACATAAAGAACATTCAGTACTTC. The chain has TRBV7-8 and TRBJ2-4; D unclear. This CDR3 contains 15 residues. V lost 5 bases and J lost 7, with 18 bases in between. Germline V gene lookup returns CDR1 SGHVS and CDR2 FQNEAQ.

The CDR3 sequence is CASSLILYNEQFF. Here the CDR3 DNA reads TGTGCCAGCAGCTTAATACTGTACAATGAGCAGTTCTTC. The rearrangement links TRBV7-8 to TRBJ2-1; D is uncertain. Trimming left V 2 bases short and J 4 bases short, with 6 bases between. CDR3 length: 13 residues. CDR1 is SGHVS, CDR2 FQNEAQ, per germline. Variable domain in full (rest from reference TRBV7-8 and TRBJ2-1): GAGVSQSPRYKVAKRGQDVALRCDPISGHVSLFWYQQALGQGPEFLTYFQNEAQLDKSGLPSDRFFAERPEGSVSTLKIQRTQQEDSAVYLCASSLILYNEQFFGPGTRLTVL.

V gene TRBV27 combines with J gene TRBJ2-7; D gene uncertain. Germline V gives CDR1 MNHEY, CDR2 SMNVEV (reference sequence). V was pared by 3 bases and J by 0 bases, with 3 bases between. The CDR3 is 12 amino acids. CDR3 nucleotide sequence: TGTGCCAGCAGTTTCTTCTCCTACGAGCAGTACTTC. This encodes CASSFFSYEQYF.